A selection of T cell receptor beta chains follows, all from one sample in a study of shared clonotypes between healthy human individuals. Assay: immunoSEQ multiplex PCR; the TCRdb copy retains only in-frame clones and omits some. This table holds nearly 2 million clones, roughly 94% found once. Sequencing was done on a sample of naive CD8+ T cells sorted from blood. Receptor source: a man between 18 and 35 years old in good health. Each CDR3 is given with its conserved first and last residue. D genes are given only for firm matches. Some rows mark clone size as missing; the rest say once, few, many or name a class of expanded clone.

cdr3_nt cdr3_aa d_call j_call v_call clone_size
TGTGCCAGCTCACCGGGACCCGCAGGGTATGAGACCCAGTACTTC CASSPGPAGYETQYF NA TRBJ2-5 TRBV18 once
TGCGCCAGCAGCTTGGTAGCGGGGGGTGCAGATACGCAGTATTTT CASSLVAGGADTQYF TRBD2 TRBJ2-3 TRBV5-1 NA
TGTGCCAGCAGTGTGATTACGGGAGTGGCAGGTGAGCAGTACTTC CASSVITGVAGEQYF NA TRBJ2-7 TRBV6-1 NA
TGTGCCAGCAGTTTATCGAATAACGGGCGAGCCACCACAGATACGCAGTATTTT CASSLSNNGRATTDTQYF NA TRBJ2-3 TRBV27 once
TGCGCCAGCGGAAGGACAGGCACAGATACGCAGTATTTT CASGRTGTDTQYF NA TRBJ2-3 TRBV23-1 NA
TGTGCCAGCAGCGCGGGGACTCGGCTGAGCACCGGGGAGCTGTTTTTT CASSAGTRLSTGELFF NA TRBJ2-2 TRBV7-6 NA
TGTGCCAGCAGCTTATCGGGGCACAATGAGCAGTTCTTC CASSLSGHNEQFF NA TRBJ2-1 TRBV7-9 once
TGTGCCAGCAGTGAAGGTGTGGGATCTGGAAACACCATATATTTT CASSEGVGSGNTIYF NA TRBJ1-3 TRBV6-1 NA
TGTGCCAGCACCCGATTCTACGAGCAGTACTTC CASTRFYEQYF NA TRBJ2-7 TRBV11-2 NA
TGTGCCAGCAGCCTCGGGTCAGGGGGAAACGATGAGCAGTTCTTC CASSLGSGGNDEQFF TRBD1 TRBJ2-1 TRBV7-9 NA
TGTGCCTGGAGTTTCGGGGAATTGAGTGAAAAACTGTTTTTT CAWSFGELSEKLFF NA TRBJ1-4 TRBV30 NA
TGTGCCAGCAGCTTAGGATGGGGGGAAGTCGACGAGCAGTACTTC CASSLGWGEVDEQYF NA TRBJ2-7 TRBV7-2 NA
TGCGCCAGCAGCCAAGGGCCTTACTCCTACGAGCAGTACTTC CASSQGPYSYEQYF NA TRBJ2-7 TRBV4-1 NA
TGCGCCAGCAGCCAAGAGGCGGGGGCGGGACTAGCGGTTTACGAGCAGTACTTC CASSQEAGAGLAVYEQYF TRBD2 TRBJ2-7 TRBV4-1 NA
TGTGCCAGCAGCCACGGACTAGCCTCAAGCTCCTACAATGAGCAGTTCTTC CASSHGLASSSYNEQFF TRBD2 TRBJ2-1 TRBV13 NA
TGTGCCAGCAGTTCCTCATTGGATGAGCAGTTCTTC CASSSSLDEQFF NA TRBJ2-1 TRBV28 NA
TGCGCCAGCAGCTTAACAGGGACGTCAGTTTCGGATGAAAAACTGTTTTTT CASSLTGTSVSDEKLFF NA TRBJ1-4 TRBV5-1 NA
TGTGCCTGGAGTGTACTAGGGGATCAGCCCCAGCATTTT CAWSVLGDQPQHF NA TRBJ1-5 TRBV30 NA
TGTGCCAGCAGTTTCCGGCTGGGAAACACTGAAGCTTTCTTT CASSFRLGNTEAFF NA TRBJ1-1 TRBV28 once
TGTGCCAGCAGTTTTCGCTTCTTGGATACGCAGTATTTT CASSFRFLDTQYF NA TRBJ2-3 TRBV28 NA
TGTGCCCTGGTTAGTGGGGGAACTGAAGCTTTCTTT CALVSGGTEAFF NA TRBJ1-1 TRBV30 NA
TGTGCCAGCAGCTTAGTCGGCTACGAGCAGTACTTC CASSLVGYEQYF NA TRBJ2-7 TRBV7-6 NA
TGTGCCAGCAGTTTATATGGGACAGTCATTTATAATTCACCCCTCCACTTT CASSLYGTVIYNSPLHF TRBD1 TRBJ1-6 TRBV27 NA
TGTGCCAGCGGTGCGATGAACACTGAAGCTTTCTTT CASGAMNTEAFF NA TRBJ1-1 TRBV7-9 NA
TGTGCCAGCAGCGTAGTGCCAAGCTCCTACGAGCAGTACTTC CASSVVPSSYEQYF NA TRBJ2-7 TRBV9 NA
TGTGCCAGCAGCTGGGACGGTGCATACGAGCAGTACTTC CASSWDGAYEQYF NA TRBJ2-7 TRBV5-4 NA
TGTGCCTGGTCCCTGGGTTCCTACAATGAGCAGTTCTTC CAWSLGSYNEQFF NA TRBJ2-1 TRBV30 NA
TGTGCCAGCAATCCAACGATAGGGGGCATGGAGACCCAGTACTTC CASNPTIGGMETQYF TRBD1 TRBJ2-5 TRBV27 NA
TGTGCCAGCAGTTACGGTTCCCGTAATCAGCCCCAGCATTTT CASSYGSRNQPQHF NA TRBJ1-5 TRBV6-6 NA
TGTGCCAGCAGCGCCCCGGAGCAGTACTTC CASSAPEQYF NA TRBJ2-7 TRBV9 NA
TGTGCCAGAAGCGTAGCAATCCGGGACAGAACCTACGAGCAGTACTTC CARSVAIRDRTYEQYF TRBD1 TRBJ2-7 TRBV5-3 NA
TGTGCCAGCAGTGAAGGGACAACCGGGAGCTCCTACGAGCAGTACTTC CASSEGTTGSSYEQYF NA TRBJ2-7 TRBV2 once
TGCAGCGTTCTCGGGGACTATGGCTACACCTTC CSVLGDYGYTF NA TRBJ1-2 TRBV29-1 NA
TGTGCCAGCAGAGACTTGGGCCAGTCTAAGGGAAAACTGTTTTTT CASRDLGQSKGKLFF NA TRBJ1-4 TRBV27 once
TGTGCCAGCAGTGTACCCGTGGGCACCGGGGAGCTGTTTTTT CASSVPVGTGELFF NA TRBJ2-2 TRBV2 once
TGTGCCAGCATCCAATCCCCAGGGCGACAAGAGACCCAGTACTTC CASIQSPGRQETQYF NA TRBJ2-5 TRBV7-6 NA
TGTGCCAGCAGCCCAAGTAGACCAAATTCACCCCTCCACTTT CASSPSRPNSPLHF NA TRBJ1-6 TRBV28 NA
TGCGCCAGCAGCCAAGATGAACTAGCGGAAGATCCGTACCAAGAGACCCAGTACTTC CASSQDELAEDPYQETQYF TRBD2 TRBJ2-5 TRBV4-3 NA
TGTGCCAGCAGTTTACAGGGTGTGTCAGGGCCATACAATGAGCAGTTCTTC CASSLQGVSGPYNEQFF NA TRBJ2-1 TRBV27 NA
TGTGCCAGCAAACATGGGGGTAGTAATTCACCCCTCCACTTT CASKHGGSNSPLHF NA TRBJ1-6 TRBV28 NA
TGTGCCATCAGTGGGGACGAAGGGGGGTGGGACAATGAGCAGTTCTTC CAISGDEGGWDNEQFF NA TRBJ2-1 TRBV10-3 NA
TGTGCCAGTCGATCTGGAAACACCATATATTTT CASRSGNTIYF NA TRBJ1-3 TRBV19 NA
TGTGCCAGCACCATAAGAGAAGGGGGACTCTACGAGCAGTACTTC CASTIREGGLYEQYF NA TRBJ2-7 TRBV28 NA
TGTGCCAGCAGCTTGATTAGCGTTGCCTACGAGCAGTACTTC CASSLISVAYEQYF NA TRBJ2-7 TRBV7-8 NA
TGTGCCAGCAGCGTAGCTCAGGGTGGGTCACCCCTCCACTTT CASSVAQGGSPLHF NA TRBJ1-6 TRBV9 once
TGCAGCGTCGGGAGAAGACGGGAGGTGAACACTGAAGCTTTCTTT CSVGRRREVNTEAFF NA TRBJ1-1 TRBV29-1 NA
TGTGCCAGCAGGATCAGATCCTCCTACGAGCAGTACTTC CASRIRSSYEQYF NA TRBJ2-7 TRBV7-3 once
TGCGCCAGCAGCTCGGCACTTGGCTGGTCAGATACGCAGTATTTT CASSSALGWSDTQYF NA TRBJ2-3 TRBV5-1 NA
TGTGCCAGCAGCAGTTTAAGGGGGGGCAGTAGGGATGGTGAGCAGTTCTTC CASSSLRGGSRDGEQFF NA TRBJ2-1 TRBV28 NA
TGTGCCAGCAGCTTAAGCGGGGACGCCTATAATTCACCCCTCCACTTT CASSLSGDAYNSPLHF NA TRBJ1-6 TRBV7-9 once
TGCGCCAGCAGCTTAGCGCCTAGCGGGAACAACGAGCAGTACTTC CASSLAPSGNNEQYF TRBD2 TRBJ2-7 TRBV5-1 NA
TGTGCCAGCAGCTTAGCAGGGATTGCAACTAATGAAAAACTGTTTTTT CASSLAGIATNEKLFF NA TRBJ1-4 TRBV11-2 NA
TGTGCCAGCAGCGTAGCGTCAGGGGGCTTTTCACCCCTCCACTTT CASSVASGGFSPLHF TRBD1 TRBJ1-6 TRBV9 NA